The 26 T cell receptor beta chains below come from one sample, sequenced in a study of cytomegalovirus exposure and HLA in healthy donors. PCR amplification relied on 60 Vbeta primers (plus 13 Jbeta primers). Clones were read by immunoSEQ multiplex PCR, and TCRdb kept only the in-frame ones, dropping some. The data hold some 120,000 clones, with around 79% observed a single time. Sequencing input: PBMCs. These receptors were taken from a woman aged 40 to 50 in good health and CMV-seronegative.

The gene calls are TRBV5-1 and TRBJ2-3; 10 nucleotides match TRBD1. CDR3 size: 14 residues. The germline V gene encodes CDR1 SGHRS and CDR2 YFSETQ. The junction had 2 bases not matched to a gene; V was cut back by 4 bases and J by 3 bases. The CDR3, as DNA: TGCGCCAGCAGCATGGGACAGGGGACAGATACGCAGTATTTT. Protein: CASSMGQGTDTQYF.

J is TRBJ1-4 and V is TRBV10-3; 7 bases line up with TRBD1. Germline assignment: CDR1 ENHRY and CDR2 SYGVKD. The CDR3 covers 16 residues. With 2 bases clipped from V and 3 bases from J, the junction kept 6 bases outside the gene matches. Here the CDR3 reads CAISEEGALANEKLFF. The CDR3 DNA reads as TGTGCCATCAGTGAGGAGGGGGCCCTTGCTAATGAAAAACTGTTTTTT.

This sequence joins TRBV15 and TRBJ2-7, with 11 nucleotides matching TRBD2. Losses at the gene ends were 2 bases for V and 2 bases for J; bases not matched to a gene: 5. The germline CDR1 and CDR2 sequences are LNHNV and YYDKDF (reference sequence). This CDR3 contains 16 residues. The CDR3 bases are TGTGCCACCAGCAGAACTACTAGCGGGAGCCCCTACGAGCAGTACTTC. Its translation: CATSRTTSGSPYEQYF.

The chain carries TRBV6-1 and TRBJ1-5, with D possibly matching TRBD1 (5 bases). CDR3 size: 15 residues. V was shortened by 3 bases and J by 6 bases, with 15 bases between the two germline ends. Germline V gene data show CDR1 as MNHNS and CDR2 as SASEGT. The CDR3 nucleotides are TGTGCCAGCAGTGAGCTCGGTGGGGGGATTCAGCCCCAGCATTTT. The encoded protein is CASSELGGGIQPQHF.

The chain links TRBV5-1 to TRBJ2-7; TRBD2 matches 8 bases. The V gene's germline CDR1 is SGHRS and CDR2 YFSETQ. The CDR3 totals 17 residues. V gave up 0 bases and J gave up 0 bases; unmatched junction bases: 8. For the CDR3, the DNA is TGCGCCAGCAGCTTGGCCGGGCTAGCGGGCGGCTCCTACGAGCAGTACTTC. Amino acids: CASSLAGLAGGSYEQYF.

This clone came up once. The chain employs TRBV25-1 and TRBJ1-5; tentative D call: TRBD1 (5 bases). The CDR3 has 13 amino acids. Germline CDR1 is MGHDK and CDR2 is SYGVNS. V was cut by 6 bases and J by 7 bases, with 13 bases left in between. CDR3 region: CASRGGGGQPQHF. Here the CDR3 DNA reads TGTGCCAGCAGGGGGGGAGGAGGGCAGCCCCAGCATTTT.

The table lists this clone with a few counts. The chain has TRBV6-6 and TRBJ2-1, with TRBD2 identical over 12 bases. CDR1 and CDR2 (germline): MNHNY, SVGAGI (reference sequence). This CDR3 region has 15 residues. The V gene end was trimmed by 7 bases and the J gene end by 10 bases; junction bases not matched to a gene: 11. The DNA for the CDR3 is TGTGCCAGCAAAACGGTCAGTCTAGCGGGAGGGGAGCAGTTCTTC. It translates to CASKTVSLAGGEQFF.

The gene calls are TRBV7-6 and TRBJ1-6; no firm D call. The CDR3 consists of 16 residues. Between the trimmed V and J ends, which lost 2 bases and 9 bases, there was a span of 17 bases. Germline CDR1 and CDR2: SGHVS and FNYEAQ. CDR3 amino acids: CASSLNPSGSGSPLHF. The CDR3 DNA reads TGTGCCAGCAGCTTAAACCCCTCGGGGAGTGGTTCACCCCTCCACTTT.

The chain combines TRBV6-7 with TRBJ2-1; TRBD1 aligns across 8 bases. TRBV6-7 is an ORF, with its function uncertain. The CDR3 loop spans 16 amino acids. V shed 5 bases, J shed 0 bases, and the junction held 6 bases outside the gene matches. CDR3 sequence: CASSEGTGSSYNEQFF. The CDR3 DNA is TGTGCCAGCAGTGAGGGGACAGGTAGCTCCTACAATGAGCAGTTCTTC.

This chain uses TRBV9 with TRBJ2-5; 7 positions match TRBD2. Germline lookup yields CDR1 SGDLS and CDR2 YYNGEE. The junction had 11 bases not matched to a gene; V was cut back by 4 bases and J by 2 bases. CDR3 length: 16 residues. The CDR3 reads CASSPGTTSVQETQYF. CDR3 in DNA: TGTGCCAGCAGCCCGGGGACTACCTCAGTACAAGAGACCCAGTACTTC.

The chain links TRBV7-8 to TRBJ1-3; 7 nucleotides agree with TRBD1. The CDR3 contains 16 residues. The V gene's germline CDR1 is SGHVS and CDR2 FQNEAQ. Unmatched junction bases numbered 10, after V lost 8 bases and J lost 0 bases. The CDR3 region has the DNA TGTGCCAGCTTGACAGGGATATTCAACTCTGGAAACACCATATATTTT. Translating it yields CASLTGIFNSGNTIYF.

The chain has TRBV18 and TRBJ2-5; 7 bases are a match to TRBD2. Germline assignment: CDR1 KGHSH and CDR2 LQKENI. J lost 3 bases, V lost 6 bases, and 4 bases had no gene match. This CDR3 comprises 13 residues. The CDR3 loop is CASSPGGEETQYF. The CDR3 region has the DNA TGTGCCAGCTCCCCTGGGGGGGAAGAGACCCAGTACTTC.

The chain uses TRBV6-6 and TRBJ2-1, with D possibly matching TRBD1 (5 bases). The CDR3 is made up of 13 amino acids. Germline CDR1 and CDR2: MNHNY and SVGAGI (reference sequence). With 6 bases removed from V and 3 bases from J, the gap between germline ends came to 9 bases. The CDR3 region is CASRQTDYNEQFF. The DNA of the CDR3 is TGTGCCAGCAGACAGACAGACTACAATGAGCAGTTCTTC.

This chain connects TRBV7-9 to TRBJ2-7, with a possible D match to TRBD1 (5 bases). CDR1 and CDR2 from the germline V gene are SEHNR and FQNEAQ (reference sequence). Trimming left V 0 bases short and J 4 bases short, with 10 bases between. This CDR3 region has 14 residues. The CDR3: CASSLAQGWYEQYF. The CDR3 coding sequence is TGTGCCAGCAGCTTAGCCCAGGGTTGGTACGAGCAGTACTTC.

The chain employs TRBV28 and TRBJ2-4, with D unresolved. The CDR3 is 15 residues long. Germline assignment: CDR1 MDHEN and CDR2 SYDVKM. Between the trimmed V and J ends, which lost 5 bases and 4 bases, there was a span of 15 bases. CDR3 in DNA: TGTGCCAGCAGTCTTATTCACGAGTCTAAAAACATTCAGTACTTC. Its protein is CASSLIHESKNIQYF.

The chain is built from TRBV5-8 and TRBJ1-1; no clear D. V was cut by 6 bases and J by 0 bases, with 12 bases left in between. CDR1 is SGHTS and CDR2 is YDEGEE in the germline V gene. The CDR3 is 14 amino acids. The CDR3 DNA is TGTGCCAGCATCCAAGTACTCATGAACACTGAAGCTTTCTTT. It codes for CASIQVLMNTEAFF. Supplemented by reference TRBV5-8 and TRBJ1-1, the full variable domain reads EAGVTQSPTHLIKTRGQQATLRCSPISGHTSVYWYQQALGLGLQFLLWYDEGEERNRGNFPPRFSGRQFPNYSSELNVNALELEDSALYLCASIQVLMNTEAFFGQGTRLTVV.

This clone was seen more than once but under ten times. This chain uses TRBV9 with TRBJ1-3, with D perhaps matching TRBD1 (5 bases). The germline V and J ends were trimmed by 3 bases and 4 bases, with 14 bases remaining between them. Looked up from germline, CDR1 is SGDLS and CDR2 is YYNGEE. The CDR3 totals 15 residues. The CDR3 protein is CASSETGTRGNTIYF. CDR3 nucleotides: TGTGCCAGCAGCGAGACCGGGACTCGGGGAAACACCATATATTTT.

This sequence joins TRBV2 and TRBJ2-5, with TRBD2 matching 9 bases. Trimming removed 8 bases from V and 5 bases from J; junction bases left unmatched: 9. CDR3 length: 14 amino acids. The V gene's germline CDR1 is SNHLY and CDR2 FYNNEI. The CDR3 DNA sequence: TGTGCCAGCGGATTTAGCGGGAGTCGTGAGACCCAGTACTTC. Amino acids: CASGFSGSRETQYF.

This chain uses TRBV7-2 with TRBJ1-6; D perhaps matches TRBD1 (5 bases). V lost 1 base and J lost 14, with 12 bases in between. There are 13 residues in the CDR3. Germline-derived CDR1 and CDR2 are SGHTA and FQGNSA. This CDR3 is CASSLEGWGALHF. The CDR3 DNA reads TGTGCCAGCAGCTTAGAAGGATGGGGGGCCCTCCACTTT.

The chain has TRBV7-2 and TRBJ1-1; D unresolved. This CDR3 is 14 amino acids long. V lost 6 bases and J lost 0, with 11 bases in between. The germline V gene encodes CDR1 SGHTA and CDR2 FQGNSA. CDR3 residues: CASSYSLLNTEAFF. The CDR3 DNA is TGTGCCAGCAGTTACAGCCTTTTGAACACTGAAGCTTTCTTT.

The table lists this clone with a few counts. V usage is TRBV7-9 and J usage is TRBJ2-1; D uncertain. The CDR3 runs 11 residues. V was clipped by 5 bases and J by 4 bases, with 3 bases between them. Germline V CDR1 and CDR2: SEHNR, FQNEAQ (reference sequence). CDR3 loop: CASSTYNEQFF. In nucleotides, the CDR3 is TGTGCCAGCAGCACTTACAATGAGCAGTTCTTC.

V and J are TRBV6-1 and TRBJ2-1; 9 bases map to TRBD2. Losses at the gene ends were 7 bases for V and 7 bases for J; bases not matched to a gene: 11. Germline V gene data show CDR1 as MNHNS and CDR2 as SASEGT. This CDR3 contains 15 residues. The CDR3 spells CASISGASGTNEQFF. The CDR3 nucleotides are TGTGCCAGCATTTCCGGGGCTAGCGGGACTAATGAGCAGTTCTTC.

V is TRBV5-1 and J is TRBJ1-4, with 10 bases identical to TRBD1. The CDR3 spans 15 residues. CDR1 and CDR2 from the germline V gene are SGHRS and YFSETQ. J was trimmed by 7 bases and V by 0 bases; bases with no gene match: 3. CDR3 region: CASSLGDRGSEKLFF. The DNA of the CDR3 is TGCGCCAGCAGCTTGGGGGACAGGGGCAGTGAAAAACTGTTTTTT.

V and J are TRBV10-3 and TRBJ1-2; 8 bases align to TRBD1. V shed 0 bases, J shed 4 bases, and the junction held 16 bases outside the gene matches. Germline-derived CDR1 and CDR2 are ENHRY and SYGVKD. This CDR3 is 19 amino acids long. CDR3 in amino acids: CAISESIIRGRIGIYGYTF. The CDR3, as DNA: TGTGCCATCAGTGAGTCGATTATCAGGGGGCGCATAGGGATCTATGGCTACACCTTC.

The chain joins TRBV11-2 to TRBJ1-2; no firm D call. The CDR3 consists of 15 residues. The V end was cut by 0 bases, the J end by 0 bases, with 8 bases between. From germline, CDR1 is SGHAT and CDR2 FQNNGV. The CDR3 reads CASSLEGSSNYGYTF. CDR3 sequence (DNA): TGTGCCAGCAGCTTAGAGGGCAGTTCTAACTATGGCTACACCTTC. Filled out from reference TRBV11-2 and TRBJ1-2, the complete variable domain reads EAGVAQSPRYKIIEKRQSVAFWCNPISGHATLYWYQQILGQGPKLLIQFQNNGVVDDSQLPKDRFSAERLKGVDSTLKIQPAKLEDSAVYLCASSLEGSSNYGYTFGSGTRLTVV.

V and J are TRBV7-9 and TRBJ2-5, with 7 nucleotides matching TRBD1. J gave up 3 bases and V 5 bases, and 6 bases lay outside the gene matches. CDR1 SEHNR and CDR2 FQNEAQ come from the germline V gene (reference sequence). The CDR3 totals 14 residues. DNA for the CDR3: TGTGCCAGCAGCCTAGGGACAGTCGAAGAGACCCAGTACTTC. This codes for CASSLGTVEETQYF.